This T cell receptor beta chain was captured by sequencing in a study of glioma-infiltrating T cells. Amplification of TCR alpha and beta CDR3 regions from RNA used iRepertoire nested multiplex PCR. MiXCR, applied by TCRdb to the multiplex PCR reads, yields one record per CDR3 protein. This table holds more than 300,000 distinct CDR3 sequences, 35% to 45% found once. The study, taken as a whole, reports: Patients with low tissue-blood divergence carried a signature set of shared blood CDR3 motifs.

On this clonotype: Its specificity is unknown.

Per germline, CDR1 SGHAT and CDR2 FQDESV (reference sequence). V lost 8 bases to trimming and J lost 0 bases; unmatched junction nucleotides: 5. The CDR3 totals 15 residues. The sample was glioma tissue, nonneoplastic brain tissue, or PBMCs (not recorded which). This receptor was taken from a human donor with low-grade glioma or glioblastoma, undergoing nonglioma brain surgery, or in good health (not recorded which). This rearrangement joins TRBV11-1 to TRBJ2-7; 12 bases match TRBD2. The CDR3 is CASSGLAGHSYEQYF. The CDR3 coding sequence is TGTGCCAGCTCAGGACTAGCGGGGCACTCCTACGAGCAGTACTTC.